These 3 T cell receptor beta chains were sequenced from one sample in a study of T cell changes during pregnancy in multiple sclerosis. Measured with immunoSEQ multiplex PCR; TCRdb has only the in-frame clones, and not every one. The repertoire holds fewer than 70,000 clones, with approximately 92% as singletons. Specimen: peripheral blood, collected in the second trimester of pregnancy. These receptors were collected from a female donor with multiple sclerosis, enrolled in a pregnancy study.

The chain is built from TRBV5-6 and TRBJ2-7; 12 bases are shared with TRBD2. CDR1 is SGHDT and CDR2 is YYEEEE in the germline V gene. This CDR3 comprises 18 residues. Trimming took 0 bases from V and 4 from J; bases not matched to a gene: 11. CDR3 sequence reads: CASSLAFCLAGGRYEQYF. CDR3 nucleotide sequence: TGTGCCAGCAGCTTGGCCTTCTGCCTAGCGGGAGGGCGGTACGAGCAGTACTTC.

Comments on this clone: An end of the junction differs from the germline gene, which may be a read error. This chain joins TRBV7-7 and TRBJ2-5; TRBD1 matches 8 bases. The CDR3 extends over 15 amino acids. Per germline, CDR1 SSHAT and CDR2 FNYEAQ (reference sequence). CDR3 amino acids: CASSWGTGVEETQYF. CDR3 nucleotides: TGTGCTAGCAGCTGGGGGACAGGAGTAGAAGAGACCCAGTACTTC.

This clone was found once. This chain connects TRBV27 to TRBJ1-5, with D possibly matching TRBD1 (6 bases). From germline, CDR1 is MNHEY and CDR2 SMNVEV (reference sequence). This CDR3 has 15 residues. The ends were cut back, 3 bases at V and 1 base at J, with 10 bases in the middle. CDR3 nucleotide sequence: TGTGCCAGCAGTTTCTCAGGGGAAAGCAATCAGCCCCAGCATTTT. Protein: CASSFSGESNQPQHF.